These 32 T cell receptor beta chains were sequenced from one sample in a study of blood T cell repertoires in COVID-19. The protocol was immunoSEQ multiplex PCR, while the TCRdb copy is restricted to in-frame clones and leaves out a portion. The sample lists 190,000 or so clones, around 88% occurring once. Sequenced sample: PBMCs or T cells enriched from blood (not recorded which). Every receptor here comes from a woman in her twenties or thirties who had recovered from COVID-19.

V and J are TRBV5-4 and TRBJ1-1; 8 bases agree with TRBD1. Germline V lookup: CDR1 SGHNT, CDR2 YYREEE (reference sequence). The ends lost 8 bases at V and 4 bases at J; junction bases unmatched: 10. The length of the CDR3 is 14 residues. Here the CDR3 DNA reads TGTGCCAGTTCGGGGCAGGGGGCGATCACTGAAGCTTTCTTT. Its protein is CASSGQGAITEAFF.

A word on this clone: Its ends do not fully match the called genes, so a read error is possible. The rearrangement joins TRBV28 to TRBJ1-1, with TRBD1 matching over 9 bases. From germline, CDR1 is MDHEN and CDR2 SYDVKM. This CDR3 spans 16 amino acids. This CDR3 is CASTLGTGSTNTEAFF. The CDR3 DNA sequence: TGTGCCAGCACTTTAGGGACAGGGAGCACGAACACTGAAGCTTTCTTT.

V gene TRBV7-2 combines with J gene TRBJ2-1; D remains unclear. Germline V lookup: CDR1 SGHTA, CDR2 FQGNSA. This CDR3 is built from 12 residues. The V and J ends lost 5 bases and 3 bases respectively, with 5 bases between them. This CDR3 reads CASSPRYNEQFF. The CDR3 nucleotides read TGTGCCAGCAGCCCCCGCTACAATGAGCAGTTCTTC.

This clone was picked up one time. This chain joins TRBV5-8 and TRBJ2-2; 11 bases are a match to TRBD1. Germline V gives CDR1 SGHTS, CDR2 YDEGEE. This CDR3 has 16 amino acids. V lost 3 bases to trimming and J lost 4 bases; unmatched junction nucleotides: 5. CDR3 in amino acids: CASSSGTGGFTGELFF. The CDR3, as DNA: TGTGCCAGCAGCTCCGGGACAGGGGGTTTCACCGGGGAGCTGTTTTTT.

This chain uses TRBV5-1 with TRBJ2-1; 9 positions agree with TRBD1. CDR3 size: 14 residues. J gave up 7 bases and V 4 bases, and 6 bases lay outside the gene matches. CDR1 is SGHRS, CDR2 YFSETQ, per germline. The CDR3 loop reads CASSPRTGENEQFF. Here the CDR3 DNA reads TGCGCCAGCAGCCCCCGGACAGGGGAGAATGAGCAGTTCTTC.

This chain joins TRBV3-1 (or the pseudogene TRBV3-2) and TRBJ1-5, with 10 bases matching TRBD1. The CDR3 loop spans 16 amino acids. Germline V gene sequence: CDR1 LGHDT, CDR2 YNNKEL (reference sequence). After removal of 3 bases from V and 10 bases from J, the junction contained 12 bases not matched to a gene. The CDR3 spells CASSHSTGTGVRPQHF. The CDR3, as DNA: TGTGCCAGCAGCCATTCTACCGGGACAGGGGTTCGACCCCAGCATTTT.

The CDR3 sequence is CARSLGTGSSYEQYF. The CDR3 DNA reads as TGTGCCAGAAGCTTGGGGACAGGGAGCTCCTACGAGCAGTACTTC. This chain uses TRBV5-3 with TRBJ2-7; 8 bases are shared with TRBD1. TRBV5-3 has ORF status, its function being uncertain. This CDR3 is built from 15 residues. Losses at the gene ends were 0 bases for V and 0 bases for J; bases not matched to a gene: 2.

This clone has just one count. The chain employs TRBV7-9 and TRBJ2-1, with 10 positions matching TRBD2. Looked up from germline, CDR1 is SEHNR and CDR2 is FQNEAQ (reference sequence). Trimming cost V 5 bases and J 10 bases; bases outside gene matches: 2. The CDR3 contains 12 residues. CDR3: CASSEGLAEQFF. The CDR3 DNA is TGTGCCAGCAGCGAGGGACTAGCGGAGCAGTTCTTC.

The chain uses TRBV5-1 and TRBJ2-6, with 7 nucleotides matching TRBD1. The germline V gene has CDR1 SGHRS and CDR2 YFSETQ. The length of the CDR3 is 19 residues. With 2 bases clipped from V and 0 bases from J, the junction kept 11 bases outside the gene matches. This CDR3 reads CASSLDRESFASGANVLTF. The CDR3 region has the DNA TGCGCCAGCAGCTTAGACAGGGAGAGTTTCGCCTCTGGGGCCAACGTCCTGACTTTC.

This chain connects TRBV14 to TRBJ2-7; D unresolved. The CDR3 spans 13 residues. The germline gives CDR1 SGHDN, CDR2 FVKESK. Trimming cost V 4 bases and J 3 bases, with 10 bases left between them. The CDR3 protein is CASSPSIDYEQYF. The DNA for the CDR3 is TGTGCCAGCAGCCCGTCAATAGACTACGAGCAGTACTTC.

The genes are TRBV6-5 and TRBJ2-5, with D perhaps TRBD2 (6 bases). V was shortened by 2 bases and J by 5 bases, with 9 bases between the two germline ends. Germline values: CDR1 MNHEY, CDR2 SVGAGI. The CDR3 totals 13 residues. The CDR3 DNA is TGTGCCAGCAGTTACCCAGGAGGGGAGACCCAGTACTTC. As protein: CASSYPGGETQYF.

The chain carries TRBV7-8 and TRBJ2-1, with TRBD2 matching 9 bases. V was pared by 0 bases and J by 12 bases, with 12 bases of the junction left unmatched. This CDR3 has 16 residues. CDR1 and CDR2 (germline): SGHVS, FQNEAQ. This chain's CDR3 is CASSLARAGGGPTQFF. In DNA, the CDR3 is TGTGCCAGCAGCTTAGCGCGCGCGGGAGGGGGACCCACGCAGTTCTTC. The full variable domain, completed using reference TRBV7-8 and TRBJ2-1, is GAGVSQSPRYKVAKRGQDVALRCDPISGHVSLFWYQQALGQGPEFLTYFQNEAQLDKSGLPSDRFFAERPEGSVSTLKIQRTQQEDSAVYLCASSLARAGGGPTQFFGPGTRLTVL.

V and J are TRBV3-1 (or the pseudogene TRBV3-2) and TRBJ1-3, with D uncertain. The germline V and J ends were trimmed by 1 base and 4 bases, with 8 bases remaining between them. CDR1 is LGHDT, CDR2 YNNKEL, per germline (reference sequence). The CDR3 consists of 14 residues. The CDR3 loop reads CASSQATEGNTIYF. Written as DNA, the CDR3 is TGTGCCAGCAGCCAAGCTACAGAGGGAAACACCATATATTTT.

This clone was recorded only once. Here the CDR3 reads CASSWAMGPDTQYF. The CDR3 DNA follows: TGTGCCAGCAGCTGGGCTATGGGCCCAGATACGCAGTATTTT. This chain connects TRBV7-2 to TRBJ2-3, with D unclear. CDR3 size: 14 residues. Trimming took 4 bases from V and 4 from J, leaving 12 bases between them. In germline, CDR1 is SGHTA, CDR2 FQGNSA.

The V and J genes are TRBV2 and TRBJ2-3, with 12 bases identical to TRBD2. V shed 6 bases and J 0 bases; nucleotides not matched to a gene: 25. Looked up from germline, CDR1 is SNHLY and CDR2 is FYNNEI. The CDR3 totals 23 residues. The CDR3: CASSHLGTSGSWVTLRSTDTQYF. DNA of the CDR3: TGTGCCAGCAGCCACCTCGGGACTAGCGGGTCTTGGGTGACGCTTCGGAGCACAGATACGCAGTATTTT.

This clone is a singleton in its sample. V gene TRBV21-1 combines with J gene TRBJ2-2; TRBD1 was called by the table and not checked on the DNA. TRBV21-1 constitutes a pseudogene. The CDR3 is made up of 16 amino acids. In nucleotides, the CDR3 is TGTGCCAGCAGCAACGGACAGGGGTTGAACACCGGGGAGCTGTTTTTT. Translation: CASSNGQGLNTGELFF.

The chain has TRBV7-3 and TRBJ2-1, with 13 bases aligning to TRBD2. Losses at the gene ends were 5 bases for V and 8 bases for J; bases not matched to a gene: 9. The length of the CDR3 is 16 residues. Germline assignment: CDR1 SGHTA and CDR2 FQGTGA. The chain's CDR3 is CASSLRTSGSPDEQFF. CDR3 DNA: TGTGCCAGCAGCCTTCGGACTAGCGGGAGTCCTGATGAGCAGTTCTTC.

The genes are TRBV15 and TRBJ2-7, with 10 bases identical to TRBD1. The CDR3 spans 15 residues. The ends lost 2 bases at V and 7 bases at J; junction bases unmatched: 8. The germline V gene has CDR1 LNHNV and CDR2 YYDKDF (reference sequence). The CDR3 bases are TGTGCCACCAGCAGACAGAGACAGGGGGCAAGAGAGCAGTACTTC. Its translation: CATSRQRQGAREQYF.

The rearrangement links TRBV5-1 to TRBJ2-3, with TRBD2 matching 10 bases. With 4 bases clipped from V and 0 bases from J, the junction kept 5 bases outside the gene matches. The CDR3 sequence is 16 residues long. Looked up from germline, CDR1 is SGHRS and CDR2 is YFSETQ. The CDR3 nucleotides read TGCGCCAGCAGCACCGGGACTAGCGCTAGCACAGATACGCAGTATTTT. It yields the protein CASSTGTSASTDTQYF.

The V call is TRBV12-3 or TRBV12-4, the J call TRBJ2-1, with D possibly TRBD1 on 5 matching bases. The CDR3 covers 12 residues. Trimming took 5 bases from V and 9 from J, leaving 11 bases between them. CDR3 in amino acids: CASSTMQGEQFF. CDR3 bases: TGTGCCAGCAGTACAATGCAGGGTGAGCAGTTCTTC.

CDR3 amino acids: CASRQTGERLDSPLHF. The DNA of the CDR3 is TGTGCCAGCAGGCAGACAGGGGAAAGACTAGATTCACCCCTCCACTTT. The gene calls are TRBV27 and TRBJ1-6; TRBD1 matches 8 bases. Losses at the gene ends were 6 bases for V and 8 bases for J; bases not matched to a gene: 12. CDR3 length: 16 amino acids. The germline V gene has CDR1 MNHEY and CDR2 SMNVEV (reference sequence).

The chain carries TRBV5-8 and TRBJ2-5, with 7 positions matching TRBD1. Germline V gives CDR1 SGHTS, CDR2 YDEGEE. Trimming cost V 4 bases and J 4 bases; bases outside gene matches: 10. The CDR3 consists of 15 residues. The CDR3 region has the DNA TGTGCCAGCAGCCTTGGAGAGACAGGGTTAGAGACCCAGTACTTC. Translated: CASSLGETGLETQYF.

CDR3 sequence (DNA): TGTGCCAGCAGTTACTCCGCGGGAGGGGGTGAGCAGTTCTTC. Protein product: CASSYSAGGGEQFF. The V call is TRBV6-5, the J call TRBJ2-1; 9 positions agree with TRBD2. Trimming took 0 bases from V and 9 from J; bases not matched to a gene: 3. The CDR3 is 14 residues long. Germline V gene sequence: CDR1 MNHEY, CDR2 SVGAGI.

V usage is TRBV18 and J usage is TRBJ2-1, with TRBD2 matching 11 bases. V lost 1 base, J lost 6 bases, and 2 bases stayed unmatched. The CDR3 is 15 amino acids. Per germline, CDR1 KGHSH and CDR2 LQKENI. Written as DNA, the CDR3 is TGTGCCAGCTCACCACTAACTAGCGGGAGCAATGAGCAGTTCTTC. This codes for CASSPLTSGSNEQFF.

The chain joins TRBV5-4 to TRBJ1-1; TRBD1 matches 10 bases. CDR1 is SGHNT and CDR2 is YYREEE in the germline V gene (reference sequence). With 0 bases clipped from V and 3 bases from J, the junction kept 2 bases outside the gene matches. CDR3 length: 15 amino acids. DNA of the CDR3: TGTGCCAGCAGCTTGGCGACAGGGGGCTACACTGAAGCTTTCTTT. Protein product: CASSLATGGYTEAFF.

V usage is TRBV27 and J usage is TRBJ1-4; D gene ambiguous. V shed 0 bases and J shed 8 bases, with 4 bases lying between them. This CDR3 is 12 amino acids long. Germline CDR1 and CDR2: MNHEY and SMNVEV (reference sequence). Here the CDR3 reads CASSLSGEKLFF. CDR3 DNA sequence: TGTGCCAGCAGTTTATCGGGCGAAAAACTGTTTTTT.

The rearrangement uses TRBV5-6 and TRBJ1-2, with D perhaps TRBD1 (6 bases). Germline V gene data show CDR1 as SGHDT and CDR2 as YYEEEE. Trimming left V 6 bases short and J 5 bases short, with 17 bases between. The CDR3 consists of 14 residues. The CDR3 spells CASTPMGATYGYTF. CDR3 coding DNA: TGTGCCAGCACCCCAATGGGGGCAACATATGGCTACACCTTC. Supplemented by reference TRBV5-6 and TRBJ1-2, the full variable domain reads DAGVTQSPTHLIKTRGQQVTLRCSPKSGHDTVSWYQQALGQGPQFIFQYYEEEERQRGNFPDRFSGHQFPNYSSELNVNALLLGDSALYLCASTPMGATYGYTFGSGTRLTVV.

The chain couples TRBV4-1 to TRBJ2-7; a weak D match, TRBD1 (5 bases). The CDR3 consists of 15 residues. The V gene lost 2 bases and the J gene lost 5 bases, with 16 bases spanning the gap. Germline V gene lookup returns CDR1 MGHRA and CDR2 YSYEKL. The CDR3 protein is CASSQQGLTTNEQYF. CDR3 bases: TGCGCCAGCAGCCAACAGGGTTTGACGACGAACGAGCAGTACTTC.

V gene TRBV7-8 combines with J gene TRBJ2-1; the D is unclear. V lost 1 base, J lost 3 bases, and 10 bases lay in between. The length of the CDR3 is 15 residues. From germline, CDR1 is SGHVS and CDR2 FQNEAQ. For the CDR3, the DNA is TGTGCCAGCAGCTTAGTCTTATCGGGCTACAATGAGCAGTTCTTC. Residues: CASSLVLSGYNEQFF.

V and J are TRBV25-1 and TRBJ2-5; TRBD1 aligns across 9 bases. This CDR3 is built from 14 residues. Germline CDR1 MGHDK, CDR2 SYGVNS. V lost 6 bases and J lost 5; bases outside the gene matches: 7. In DNA, the CDR3 is TGTGCCAGCAGAGGACAGGGGTCGGTGGAGACCCAGTACTTC. Translation gives CASRGQGSVETQYF.

The genes are TRBV25-1 and TRBJ1-1, with D unresolved. The CDR3 totals 13 residues. From germline, CDR1 is MGHDK and CDR2 SYGVNS. Between the trimmed V and J ends, which lost 1 base and 5 bases, there was a span of 8 bases. The CDR3 sequence is CASSESPPTEAFF. CDR3 coding DNA: TGTGCCAGCAGTGAATCCCCCCCGACTGAAGCTTTCTTT.

The chain has TRBV4-1 and TRBJ2-1, with a weak D call TRBD2 (6 bases). Trimming took off 1 base at V and 6 bases at J, with 10 bases between the two ends. The CDR3 length is 14 residues. Germline V gene data show CDR1 as MGHRA and CDR2 as YSYEKL. The CDR3, as DNA: TGCGCCAGCAGCCAAGGGGGCGGGACCAATGAGCAGTTCTTC. This encodes CASSQGGGTNEQFF.